This T cell receptor (beta chain) was documented in a study of T cell repertoires in cytomegalovirus infection. Trimming cost V 4 bases and J 6 bases, with 15 bases left between them. CDR3 length: 14 amino acids. CDR1 and CDR2 from the germline V gene are MNHEY and SMNVEV (reference sequence). From the reads, TCRdb called clonotypes with MiXCR, one entry per CDR3 protein. The sample carries some 400,000 distinct CDR3 sequences, approximately 33% recorded once. The gene calls are TRBV27 and TRBJ1-2; a possible D gene is TRBD1 (6 bases). The sample was PBMCs. The TCR sequence derives from a human donor in good health (CMV status not recorded). Some clones in this sample may be carry-over from other donors' samples. CDR3 residues: CASSSRTAVNGYTF. For the CDR3, the DNA is TGTGCCAGCAGTTCTCGGACAGCGGTAAATGGCTACACCTTC.